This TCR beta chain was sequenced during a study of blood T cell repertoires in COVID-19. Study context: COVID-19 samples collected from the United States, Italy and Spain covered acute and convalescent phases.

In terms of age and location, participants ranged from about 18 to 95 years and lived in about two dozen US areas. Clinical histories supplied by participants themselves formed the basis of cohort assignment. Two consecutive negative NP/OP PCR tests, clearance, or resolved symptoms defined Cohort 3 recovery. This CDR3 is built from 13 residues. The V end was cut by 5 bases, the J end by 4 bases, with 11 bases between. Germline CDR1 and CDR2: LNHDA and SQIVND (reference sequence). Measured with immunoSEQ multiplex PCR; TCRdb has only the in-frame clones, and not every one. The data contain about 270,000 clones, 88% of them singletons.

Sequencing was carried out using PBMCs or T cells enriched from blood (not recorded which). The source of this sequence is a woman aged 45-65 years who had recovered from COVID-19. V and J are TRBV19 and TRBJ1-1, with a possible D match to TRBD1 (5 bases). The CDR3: CASSGEGLTEAFF. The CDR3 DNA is TGTGCCAGTAGTGGGGAGGGACTCACTGAAGCTTTCTTT.